The 23 T cell receptor beta chains below all came from one sample that was sequenced in a study of cytomegalovirus exposure and HLA in healthy donors. PCR used 60 Vbeta primers and 13 Jbeta primers. Clones were read by immunoSEQ multiplex PCR, and TCRdb kept only the in-frame ones, dropping some. Here the sample spans approximately 72,000 clones, 78% being singletons. Sequenced material: PBMCs. Receptors originate from a male donor in good health and CMV-seropositive.

The chain uses TRBV7-9 and TRBJ1-2; 8 bases fit TRBD1. Per germline, CDR1 SEHNR and CDR2 FQNEAQ (reference sequence). The CDR3 runs to 12 residues. The V segment lost 5 bases and the J segment 8 bases; nucleotides outside the gene matches: 4. CDR3 region: CASSVTGEGYTF. CDR3 DNA: TGTGCCAGCAGCGTGACAGGGGAAGGCTACACCTTC.

The rearrangement links TRBV5-1 to TRBJ2-3; tentatively, D is TRBD1 (6 bases). Germline values: CDR1 SGHRS, CDR2 YFSETQ. The CDR3 is made up of 15 amino acids. Trimming cost V 0 bases and J 6 bases, with 14 bases left between them. CDR3 amino acids: CASSLGVSTGDTQYF. Written as DNA, the CDR3 is TGCGCCAGCAGCTTGGGGGTCTCGACAGGCGATACGCAGTATTTT.

This chain connects TRBV11-2 to TRBJ2-7; TRBD2 matches 13 bases. The germline V gene has CDR1 SGHAT and CDR2 FQNNGV. This CDR3 region has 20 residues. V lost 0 bases and J lost 4; bases outside the gene matches: 15. The CDR3 coding sequence is TGTGCCAGCAGCTTAGATGAGACCGGACTAGCGGGAGTTCCCCTATACGAGCAGTACTTC. Translated, it gives CASSLDETGLAGVPLYEQYF.

The CDR3 here is CASSQGAVGGGDHGYTF. The CDR3 coding sequence is TGCGCCAGCAGCCAAGGGGCGGTGGGTGGGGGGGATCATGGCTACACCTTC. The V and J genes are TRBV4-1 and TRBJ1-2; D is perhaps TRBD1 (5 bases). Germline V gene lookup returns CDR1 MGHRA and CDR2 YSYEKL. The CDR3 spans 17 residues. V was trimmed by 1 base and J by 6 bases, leaving 21 bases between them.

V is TRBV7-2 and J is TRBJ1-5; 7 bases align to TRBD1. J lost 2 bases, V lost 9 bases, and 4 bases had no gene match. Germline V gives CDR1 SGHTA, CDR2 FQGNSA. CDR3 size: 13 residues. The DNA for the CDR3 is TGTGCCAGGCCGACAGGGCGCAATCAGCCCCAGCATTTT. Protein sequence: CARPTGRNQPQHF.

This clone has more than one count but fewer than ten. The J gene is TRBJ2-3, the V gene TRBV28; no reliable D call. V gave up 4 bases and J gave up 1 base, with 9 bases separating them. This CDR3 contains 14 residues. Germline CDR1 MDHEN, CDR2 SYDVKM. CDR3 loop: CASSSLIGTDTQYF. DNA for the CDR3: TGTGCCAGCAGTTCCCTAATTGGCACAGATACGCAGTATTTT.

The chain has TRBV30 and TRBJ2-7; D remains ambiguous. The CDR3 covers 15 residues. Germline CDR1 and CDR2: GTSNPN and SVGIG (reference sequence). Trimming pared 1 base from V and 0 bases from J, leaving 13 bases between. CDR3: CAWSGSLQYSYEQYF. In nucleotides, the CDR3 is TGTGCCTGGAGTGGGTCGTTACAGTACTCCTACGAGCAGTACTTC.

The rearrangement links TRBV11-3 to TRBJ2-1, with D tentatively TRBD2 (5 bases). Germline V CDR1 and CDR2: SGHNT, YENEEA. V lost 5 bases to trimming and J lost 3 bases, with 11 bases between them. This CDR3 comprises 14 residues. CDR3 coding DNA: TGTGCCAGCAGCGGCTCCGGGATCTACAATGAGCAGTTCTTC. Its protein product is CASSGSGIYNEQFF.

This clone was counted a few times. V is TRBV27 and J is TRBJ2-7; 8 positions match TRBD1. Unmatched junction bases numbered 6, after V lost 8 bases and J lost 3 bases. The CDR3 runs 13 residues. Germline CDR1 is MNHEY and CDR2 is SMNVEV (reference sequence). The CDR3 loop is CASGRTGIYEQYF. The DNA for the CDR3 is TGTGCCAGCGGCCGGACAGGGATCTACGAGCAGTACTTC.

The chain has TRBV11-2 and TRBJ2-5; TRBD1 is a possible D gene (6 bases). Looked up from germline, CDR1 is SGHAT and CDR2 is FQNNGV. The V end lost 6 bases, the J end lost 0 bases, and 8 bases lay between the germline ends. This CDR3 has 13 amino acids. CDR3 DNA: TGTGCCAGCAGAAGGGGGTACCAAGAGACCCAGTACTTC. It codes for CASRRGYQETQYF.

This clone has just one count. The CDR3 coding sequence is TGTGCCAGCAGCAAATCCGTTTACACCGGGGAGCTGTTTTTT. As protein: CASSKSVYTGELFF. The chain joins TRBV21-1 to TRBJ2-2; the table gives TRBD2 as D, unverified against the DNA. TRBV21-1 is an annotated pseudogene. CDR3 length equals 14 residues.

The chain links TRBV29-1 to TRBJ2-1; 10 bases are a match to TRBD1. The CDR3 runs 14 residues. From germline, CDR1 is SQVTM and CDR2 ANQGSEA. The CDR3 DNA sequence: TGCAGTAGCCGGGACAGGGGTTTTGACAATGAGCAGTTCTTC. The encoded protein is CSSRDRGFDNEQFF.

The rearrangement links TRBV5-4 to TRBJ2-2; D might be TRBD2 (6 bases). There are 14 residues in the CDR3. Germline CDR1 and CDR2: SGHNT and YYREEE (reference sequence). Trimming stripped 1 base from V and 6 bases from J, with 10 bases between. The DNA for the CDR3 is TGTGCCAGCAGCTTGCTGGGGGGTCCCGGGGAGCTGTTTTTT. Translation gives CASSLLGGPGELFF.

V usage is TRBV28 and J usage is TRBJ2-7; 13 bases fit TRBD2. The CDR3 totals 15 residues. Germline lookup yields CDR1 MDHEN and CDR2 SYDVKM. The V and J ends lost 3 bases and 6 bases, in that order; junction bases with no gene match: 5. In DNA, the CDR3 is TGTGCCAGCAGTTTGGGGGGGACTAGCGGGGCCGAGCAGTACTTC. Amino acids: CASSLGGTSGAEQYF.

This chain connects TRBV5-1 to TRBJ2-1; TRBD1 matches at 7 bases. The trim removed 5 bases at V and 5 bases at J, leaving 7 bases unmatched. Germline V gives CDR1 SGHRS, CDR2 YFSETQ. There are 14 residues in the CDR3. CDR3 sequence (DNA): TGCGCCAGCAGGTTAAGGGGGCAAAACAATGAGCAGTTCTTC. Its protein is CASRLRGQNNEQFF.

V gene TRBV30 combines with J gene TRBJ2-3; TRBD2 aligns across 12 bases. The germline gives CDR1 GTSNPN, CDR2 SVGIG (reference sequence). Trimming took 4 bases from V and 6 from J; bases not matched to a gene: 14. CDR3 length: 17 amino acids. The CDR3, as DNA: TGTGCCTGGACCTCTACCGGACTAGCGGGAAGGAGGGATACGCAGTATTTT. This translates into CAWTSTGLAGRRDTQYF.

In this sample, this clone turned up a few times. This chain joins TRBV19 and TRBJ1-4; TRBD1 matches 10 bases. The CDR3 totals 15 residues. V was clipped by 6 bases and J by 6 bases; unmatched bases: 7. Germline V gene sequence: CDR1 LNHDA, CDR2 SQIVND (reference sequence). This CDR3 is CASSHRDRGYEKLFF. CDR3 sequence (DNA): TGTGCCAGTAGCCACAGGGACAGGGGATATGAAAAACTGTTTTTT.

The chain combines TRBV5-1 with TRBJ2-5; 7 bases agree with TRBD1. The V and J ends lost 4 bases and 4 bases, in that order; junction bases with no gene match: 10. Germline CDR1 and CDR2: SGHRS and YFSETQ. This CDR3 comprises 15 residues. CDR3 protein: CASSLGRGQGETQYF. CDR3 in DNA: TGCGCCAGCAGCCTGGGAAGGGGGCAAGGAGAGACCCAGTACTTC. The variable domain in full, completed from reference TRBV5-1 and TRBJ2-5, reads KAGVTQTPRYLIKTRGQQVTLSCSPISGHRSVSWYQQTPGQGLQFLFEYFSETQRNKGNFPGRFSGRQFSNSRSEMNVSTLELGDSALYLCASSLGRGQGETQYFGPGTRLLVL.

The rearrangement links TRBV6-4 to TRBJ2-7; 8 positions agree with TRBD2. The trim removed 7 bases at V and 3 bases at J, leaving 14 bases unmatched. This CDR3 has 16 residues. CDR1 is MRHNA, CDR2 SNTAGT, per germline. The CDR3 nucleotides are TGTGCCAGCACCGCCGTTGGGCGGGAGGCGTACTACGAGCAGTACTTC. It is translated as CASTAVGREAYYEQYF.

The CDR3 loop reads CASSELAGRDTQYF. The CDR3 DNA follows: TGTGCCAGCAGTGAACTAGCGGGAAGAGATACGCAGTATTTT. This sequence joins TRBV6-1 and TRBJ2-3; 9 bases align to TRBD2. CDR3 length: 14 residues. Germline V gene sequence: CDR1 MNHNS, CDR2 SASEGT. V was clipped by 2 bases and J by 5 bases; unmatched bases: 2.

This chain connects TRBV18 to TRBJ1-2, with TRBD1 matching over 7 bases. The germline gives CDR1 KGHSH, CDR2 LQKENI. V was clipped by 3 bases and J by 4 bases; unmatched bases: 5. The CDR3 has 14 residues. Here the CDR3 DNA reads TGTGCCAGCTCACCTGGACAGGCTGTCTATGGCTACACCTTC. Residues: CASSPGQAVYGYTF.

In DNA form, the CDR3 reads TGCGCCAGCGGACGGACTAGCGGCGGAGAGACCCAGTACTTC. Its protein product is CASGRTSGGETQYF. This sequence joins TRBV5-1 and TRBJ2-5, with 10 bases aligning to TRBD2. In germline, CDR1 is SGHRS, CDR2 YFSETQ. V lost 7 bases and J lost 4; bases outside the gene matches: 7. This CDR3 has 14 amino acids.

The V and J genes are TRBV5-1 and TRBJ2-3; tentative D call: TRBD2 (6 bases). The germline V gene encodes CDR1 SGHRS and CDR2 YFSETQ. V lost 4 bases, J lost 7 bases, and 19 bases lay in between. This CDR3 spans 15 amino acids. The CDR3 DNA sequence: TGCGCCAGCAGCACCTGGTGGCTAGCGAGGCATACGCAGTATTTT. Protein product: CASSTWWLARHTQYF.